A single sample gave rise to the 7 T cell receptor beta chains below, sequenced in a study of cytomegalovirus exposure and HLA in healthy donors. Assay: immunoSEQ multiplex PCR; the TCRdb copy retains only in-frame clones and omits some. The sample lists approximately 190,000 clones, roughly 80% occurring once. Sequenced material: PBMCs. The receptors were sampled from a man aged 18 to 29 in good health and CMV-seropositive.

The chain links TRBV19 to TRBJ1-1; 9 nucleotides agree with TRBD1. V trimming: 5 bases; J trimming: 1 base; junction bases outside the gene matches: 5. Germline assignment: CDR1 LNHDA and CDR2 SQIVND (reference sequence). The length of the CDR3 is 15 residues. DNA for the CDR3: TGTGCCAGTAGTCCGGACAGGGGCGGGAACACTGAAGCTTTCTTT. Translated, it gives CASSPDRGGNTEAFF.

The chain links TRBV10-3 to TRBJ2-1; 13 positions match TRBD2. V shed 3 bases, J shed 7 bases, and the junction held 6 bases outside the gene matches. Germline V CDR1 and CDR2: ENHRY, SYGVKD. The CDR3 is 16 residues long. The CDR3, as DNA: TGTGCCATCAGTGACCCGACTAGCGGGGGGTGGAATGAGCAGTTCTTC. Translation gives CAISDPTSGGWNEQFF.

J is TRBJ2-1 and V is TRBV4-3; D call uncertain. With 4 bases removed from V and 8 bases from J, the gap between germline ends came to 6 bases. Germline V gives CDR1 LGHNA, CDR2 YSLEER. The CDR3 runs to 11 residues. CDR3 nucleotide sequence: TGCGCCAGCAGCCTGGAGCATGAGCAGTTCTTC. This gives the protein CASSLEHEQFF.

The genes are TRBV6-5 and TRBJ2-2; weak D call: TRBD1 (5 bases). Trimming took off 6 bases at V and 6 bases at J, with 14 bases between the two ends. Germline V gene sequence: CDR1 MNHEY, CDR2 SVGAGI. The CDR3 length is 14 residues. The CDR3 is CASSRKGFAGELFF. The CDR3 nucleotides are TGTGCCAGCAGCCGTAAGGGGTTCGCCGGGGAGCTGTTTTTT.

V gene TRBV11-1 combines with J gene TRBJ2-1; D may be TRBD1 (5 bases). The CDR3 extends over 11 amino acids. V shed 5 bases and J shed 9 bases, with 8 bases lying between them. CDR1 and CDR2 (germline): SGHAT, FQDESV (reference sequence). The chain's CDR3 is CASSPQGEQFF. CDR3 in DNA: TGTGCCAGCAGCCCCCAGGGTGAGCAGTTCTTC.

The chain employs TRBV7-2 and TRBJ1-1; D gene ambiguous. Per the germline V gene, CDR1 is SGHTA and CDR2 is FQGNSA. Trimming took 7 bases from V and 3 from J, leaving 12 bases between them. The CDR3 is 13 residues long. CDR3 loop: CASTIDRDTEAFF. For the CDR3, the DNA is TGTGCCAGCACTATCGATCGGGACACTGAAGCTTTCTTT.

Worth noting for this clone: Other DNA sequences from this sample encode an identical CDR3 as well. This chain joins TRBV6-5 and TRBJ1-5; D is unclear. The CDR3 covers 15 residues. Germline-derived CDR1 and CDR2 are MNHEY and SVGAGI. V dropped 0 bases and J dropped 2 bases, with 8 bases sitting between them. CDR3 protein: CASSYSVGGNQPQHF. CDR3 coding DNA: TGTGCCAGCAGTTACTCCGTCGGGGGCAATCAGCCCCAGCATTTT.